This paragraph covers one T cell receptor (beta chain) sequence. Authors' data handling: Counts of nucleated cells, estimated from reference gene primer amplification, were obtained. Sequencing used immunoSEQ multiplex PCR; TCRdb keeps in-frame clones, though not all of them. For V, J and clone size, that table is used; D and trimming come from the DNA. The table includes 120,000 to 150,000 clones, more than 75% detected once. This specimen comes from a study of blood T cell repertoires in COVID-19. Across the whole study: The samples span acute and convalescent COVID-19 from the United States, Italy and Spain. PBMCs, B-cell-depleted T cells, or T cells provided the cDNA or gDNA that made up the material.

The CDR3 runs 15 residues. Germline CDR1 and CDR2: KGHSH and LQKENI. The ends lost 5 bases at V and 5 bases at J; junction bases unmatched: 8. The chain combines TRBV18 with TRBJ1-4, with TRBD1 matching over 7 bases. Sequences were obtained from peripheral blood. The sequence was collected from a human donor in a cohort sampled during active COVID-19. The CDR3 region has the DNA TGTGCCAGCTCATTTTCCTCGGACAGGAATGAAAAACTGTTTTTT. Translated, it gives CASSFSSDRNEKLFF.